This T cell receptor (beta chain) is drawn from a study of T cell responses to AZD1222 COVID-19 vaccine. The wider study: Second-dose timings of about 4 or about 12 weeks were pooled.

Produced via immunoSEQ multiplex PCR; TCRdb's table is partial and in-frame only. The sample records approximately 120,000 clones, 88% being singletons. Germline V gene lookup returns CDR1 LNHNV and CDR2 YYDKDF (reference sequence). V dropped 0 bases and J dropped 4 bases, with 9 bases sitting between them. This CDR3 has 14 amino acids. The origin of this receptor is an adult in good health. V usage is TRBV15 and J usage is TRBJ1-2; D perhaps matches TRBD1 (5 bases). The sequences come from peripheral blood, collected on day 0 of AZD1222 vaccination. For the CDR3, the DNA is TGTGCCACCAGCAGAGAGGGGCAGGTCTATGGCTACACCTTC. Protein: CATSREGQVYGYTF.